The subject of this entry is one T cell receptor beta chain. In the authors' methods: Counts of nucleated cells, estimated from reference gene primer amplification, were obtained. The assay was immunoSEQ multiplex PCR, and TCRdb's table has in-frame clones only and misses some. Clone size and the V and J calls come from that table; the DNA yielded D and trimming. The sample shows tens of thousands of clones, 82% of them seen only once. This record belongs to a study of blood T cell repertoires in COVID-19. Study at large: Donors in the United States, Italy and Spain gave samples during acute or convalescent COVID-19. PBMCs, B-cell-depleted T cells, or T cells provided the cDNA or gDNA that made up the material.

Trimming stripped 5 bases from V and 1 base from J, with 15 bases between. This CDR3 is 16 amino acids long. Germline V gene data show CDR1 as LNHNV and CDR2 as YYDKDF (reference sequence). Input material: peripheral blood. The J gene is TRBJ1-5, the V gene TRBV15, with TRBD1 as a possible D gene (6 bases). The sequence was collected from a human donor in a cohort sampled during active COVID-19. CDR3 amino acids: CATSVPWGPSNQPQHF. The CDR3 DNA reads TGTGCCACCAGCGTCCCCTGGGGGCCGAGCAATCAGCCCCAGCATTTT.